These T cell receptor beta chains were read from a single sample in a study of T cells after posttransplantation cyclophosphamide. The protocol was immunoSEQ multiplex PCR, while the TCRdb copy is restricted to in-frame clones and leaves out a portion. The sample contains 25,000 to 35,000 clones, approximately 90% of which appear only once. The sequenced sample was PBMCs. These receptors came from a middle-aged woman with a blood cancer, CMV-positive, and with a related stem cell donor. The CDR3 runs from the conserved cysteine through the conserved F or W. A D gene is named only where the DNA matches it firmly. Not all rows give a size; the values are once, few, many and, for expanded clones, a class.

clone size	V gene	J gene	D gene	CDR3 protein	CDR3 DNA
-	TRBV7-9	TRBJ2-3	-	CASSSLAQGDTQYF	TGTGCCAGCAGCTCATTGGCCCAGGGCGATACGCAGTATTTT
-	TRBV12-5	TRBJ1-2	-	CASGLVTVVQGGYTF	TGTGCTAGTGGTTTGGTAACAGTAGTACAAGGTGGCTACACCTTC
-	TRBV7-9	TRBJ2-7	TRBD1	CASRSGTGGSEQYF	TGTGCCAGCAGGTCCGGGACAGGGGGCTCCGAGCAGTACTTC
-	TRBV5-1	TRBJ1-4	TRBD1	CASSPQGETNEKLFF	TGCGCCAGCAGCCCACAGGGGGAGACTAATGAAAAACTGTTTTTT
-	TRBV7-6	TRBJ2-3	TRBD2	CASSLAVSGGGDTQYF	TGTGCCAGCAGCTTAGCGGTTAGCGGGGGTGGGGATACGCAGTATTTT
once	TRBV5-4	TRBJ2-2	TRBD2	CASSMGLVTGELFF	TGTGCCAGCAGCATGGGACTAGTCACCGGGGAGCTGTTTTTT
-	TRBV25-1	TRBJ2-7	-	CASDRGLGNSFPLDEQYF	TGTGCCAGCGACCGAGGGCTCGGCAACTCATTCCCCCTCGACGAGCAGTACTTC
-	TRBV7-6	TRBJ2-1	-	CASSGRYEQFF	TGTGCCAGCAGCGGGAGGTATGAGCAGTTCTTC
-	TRBV10-3	TRBJ2-2	TRBD1	CAISVTGGAGELFF	TGTGCCATCAGTGTGACAGGGGGAGCCGGGGAGCTGTTTTTT
-	TRBV6-1	TRBJ1-6	-	CASSQTAGNSPLHF	TGTGCCAGCAGTCAGACAGCGGGCAATTCACCCCTCCACTTT
-	TRBV7-9	TRBJ2-7	-	CASSFSFGSYEQYF	TGTGCCAGCAGCTTTTCATTCGGCTCCTACGAGCAGTACTTC
once	TRBV5-4	TRBJ1-5	-	CASSLLAGRFDNQPQHF	TGTGCCAGCAGCTTGTTGGCAGGGAGGTTTGACAATCAGCCCCAGCATTTT
-	TRBV14	TRBJ2-5	TRBD1	CASSQDPGQGRAQYF	TGTGCCAGCAGCCAAGACCCGGGACAGGGAAGGGCCCAGTACTTC
-	TRBV10-3	TRBJ2-5	TRBD2	CAISDAGTSGPTTQYF	TGTGCCATCAGTGATGCCGGGACTAGTGGGCCTACGACCCAGTACTTC
-	TRBV7-9	TRBJ2-7	-	CASSSTGWGAYEQYF	TGTGCCAGCAGCTCGACAGGGTGGGGGGCCTACGAGCAGTACTTC
-	TRBV7-2	TRBJ1-5	TRBD1	CASSLTGGWDQPQHF	TGTGCCAGCAGCCTTACAGGGGGTTGGGATCAGCCCCAGCATTTT
-	TRBV5-4	TRBJ2-7	-	CASSFRSSYEQYF	TGTGCCAGCAGCTTCCGCAGCTCCTACGAGCAGTACTTC
-	TRBV11-1	TRBJ1-1	TRBD1	CASRLGQGAWNTEAFF	TGTGCCAGCAGGTTAGGGCAGGGGGCTTGGAACACTGAAGCTTTCTTT
-	TRBV28	TRBJ1-2	TRBD1	CAGDRASTEFRCYGYTF	TGTGCCGGAGACAGGGCCTCAACCGAGTTTAGATGCTATGGCTACACCTTC
-	TRBV19	TRBJ2-3	TRBD2	CASRGAGGITDTQYF	TGTGCCAGTAGAGGAGCGGGGGGCATCACAGATACGCAGTATTTT
-	TRBV19	TRBJ2-2	TRBD2	CASTGTSGGRGVGELFF	TGTGCCAGTACCGGGACTAGCGGGGGCCGGGGGGTCGGGGAGCTGTTTTTT
once	TRBV12-5	TRBJ2-3	TRBD1	CASGLPGQGIDTQYF	TGTGCTAGTGGTTTGCCGGGACAGGGGATAGATACGCAGTATTTT